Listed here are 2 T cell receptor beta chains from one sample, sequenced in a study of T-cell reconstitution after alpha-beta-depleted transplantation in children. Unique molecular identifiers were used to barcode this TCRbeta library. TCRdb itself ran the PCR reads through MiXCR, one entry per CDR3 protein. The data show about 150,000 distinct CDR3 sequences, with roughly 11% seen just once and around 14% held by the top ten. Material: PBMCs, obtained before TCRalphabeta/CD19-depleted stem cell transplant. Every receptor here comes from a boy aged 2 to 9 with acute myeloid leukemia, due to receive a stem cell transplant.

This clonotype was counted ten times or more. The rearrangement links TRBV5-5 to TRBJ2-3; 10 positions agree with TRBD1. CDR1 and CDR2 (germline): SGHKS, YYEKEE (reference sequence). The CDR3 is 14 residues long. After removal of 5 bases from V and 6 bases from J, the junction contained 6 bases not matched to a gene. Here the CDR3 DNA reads TGTGCCAGCAGACCGGGACAGGGGAGCGATACGCAGTATTTT. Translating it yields CASRPGQGSDTQYF. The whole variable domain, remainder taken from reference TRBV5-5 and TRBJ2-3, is DAGVTQSPTHLIKTRGQQVTLRCSPISGHKSVSWYQQVLGQGPQFIFQYYEKEERGRGNFPDRFSARQFPNYSSELNVNALLLGDSALYLCASRPGQGSDTQYFGPGTRLTVL.

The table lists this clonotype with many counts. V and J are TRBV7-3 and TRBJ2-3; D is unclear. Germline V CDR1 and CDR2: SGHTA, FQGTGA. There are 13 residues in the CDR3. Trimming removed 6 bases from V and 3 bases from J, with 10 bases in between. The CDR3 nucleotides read TGTGCCAGCAGTTGGCGCCGTACAGATACGCAGTATTTT. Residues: CASSWRRTDTQYF.